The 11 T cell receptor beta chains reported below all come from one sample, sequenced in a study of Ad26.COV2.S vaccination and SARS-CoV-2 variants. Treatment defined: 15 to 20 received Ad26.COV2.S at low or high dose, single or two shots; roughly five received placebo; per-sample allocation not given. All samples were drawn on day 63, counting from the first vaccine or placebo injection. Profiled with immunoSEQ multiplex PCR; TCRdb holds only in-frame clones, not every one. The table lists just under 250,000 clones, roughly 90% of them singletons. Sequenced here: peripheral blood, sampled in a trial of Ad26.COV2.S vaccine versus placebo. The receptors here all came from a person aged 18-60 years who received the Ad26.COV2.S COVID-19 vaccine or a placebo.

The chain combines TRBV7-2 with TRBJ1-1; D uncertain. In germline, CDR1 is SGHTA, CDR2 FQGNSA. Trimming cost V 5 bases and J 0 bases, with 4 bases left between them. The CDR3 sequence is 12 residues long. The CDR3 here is CASSHLNTEAFF. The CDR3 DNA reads TGTGCCAGCAGCCACCTGAACACTGAAGCTTTCTTT. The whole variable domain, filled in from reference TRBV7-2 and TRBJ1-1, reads GAGVSQSPSNKVTEKGKDVELRCDPISGHTALYWYRQSLGQGLEFLIYFQGNSAPDKSGLPSDRFSAERTGGSVSTLTIQRTQQEDSAVYLCASSHLNTEAFFGQGTRLTVV.

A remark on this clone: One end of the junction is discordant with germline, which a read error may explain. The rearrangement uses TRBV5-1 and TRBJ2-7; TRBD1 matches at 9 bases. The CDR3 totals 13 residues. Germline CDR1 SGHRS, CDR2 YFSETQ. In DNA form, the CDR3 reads TGCGCCAGCAGCGGGACAGGGCTTTACGGGCAGTACTTC. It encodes CASSGTGLYGQYF.

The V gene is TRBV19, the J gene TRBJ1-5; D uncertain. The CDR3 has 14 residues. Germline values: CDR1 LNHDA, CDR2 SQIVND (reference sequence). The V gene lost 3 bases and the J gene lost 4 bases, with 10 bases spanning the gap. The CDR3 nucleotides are TGTGCCAGTAGTATCTTGACGGGAAATCAGCCCCAGCATTTT. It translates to CASSILTGNQPQHF.

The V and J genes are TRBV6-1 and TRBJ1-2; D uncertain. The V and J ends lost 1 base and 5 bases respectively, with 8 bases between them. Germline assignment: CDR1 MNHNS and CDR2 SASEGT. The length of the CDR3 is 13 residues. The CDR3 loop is CASSEGAGYGYTF. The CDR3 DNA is TGTGCCAGCAGTGAAGGTGCCGGGTATGGCTACACCTTC.

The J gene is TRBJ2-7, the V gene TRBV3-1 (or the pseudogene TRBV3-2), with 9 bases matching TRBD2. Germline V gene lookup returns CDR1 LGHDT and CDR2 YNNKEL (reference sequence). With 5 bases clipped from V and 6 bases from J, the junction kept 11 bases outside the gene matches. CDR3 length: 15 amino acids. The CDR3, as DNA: TGTGCCAGCAGCTCCATAGCGGGGGCCCCTTTCGAGCAGTACTTC. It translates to CASSSIAGAPFEQYF.

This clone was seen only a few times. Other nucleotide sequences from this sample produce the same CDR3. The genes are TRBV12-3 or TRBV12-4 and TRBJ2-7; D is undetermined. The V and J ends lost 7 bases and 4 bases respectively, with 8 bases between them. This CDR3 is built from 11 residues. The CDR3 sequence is CASTGSYEQYF. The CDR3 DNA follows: TGTGCCAGCACCGGGTCGTACGAGCAGTACTTC.

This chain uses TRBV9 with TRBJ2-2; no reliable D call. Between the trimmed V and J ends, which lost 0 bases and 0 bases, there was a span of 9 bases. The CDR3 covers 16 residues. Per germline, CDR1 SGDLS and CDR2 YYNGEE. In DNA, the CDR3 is TGTGCCAGCAGCGTAGGGTGGGGATCGAACACCGGGGAGCTGTTTTTT. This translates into CASSVGWGSNTGELFF.

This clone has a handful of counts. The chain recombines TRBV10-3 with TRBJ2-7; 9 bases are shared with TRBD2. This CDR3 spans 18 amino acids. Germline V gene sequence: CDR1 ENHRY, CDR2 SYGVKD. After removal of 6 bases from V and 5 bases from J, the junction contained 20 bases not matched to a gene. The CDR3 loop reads CAISPTPGGLAGNDEQYF. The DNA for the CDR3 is TGTGCCATCAGCCCCACTCCGGGTGGTCTAGCGGGAAACGACGAGCAGTACTTC.

CDR3 nucleotide sequence: TGCGCCAGTACCCCGCGGGGGCCGGTTACAGATACGCAGTATTTT. Translating gives CASTPRGPVTDTQYF. This chain connects TRBV5-1 to TRBJ2-3, with TRBD2 as a possible D gene (7 bases). CDR1 SGHRS and CDR2 YFSETQ come from the germline V gene. V lost 8 bases and J 3 bases, leaving 19 bases between the germline ends. The CDR3 has 15 amino acids.

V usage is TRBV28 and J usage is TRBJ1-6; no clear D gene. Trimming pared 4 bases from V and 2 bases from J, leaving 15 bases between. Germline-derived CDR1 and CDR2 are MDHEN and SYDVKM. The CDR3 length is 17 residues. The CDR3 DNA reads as TGTGCCAGCAGTTATTGGCAGGATGGCCCCTATAATTCACCCCTCCACTTT. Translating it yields CASSYWQDGPYNSPLHF.

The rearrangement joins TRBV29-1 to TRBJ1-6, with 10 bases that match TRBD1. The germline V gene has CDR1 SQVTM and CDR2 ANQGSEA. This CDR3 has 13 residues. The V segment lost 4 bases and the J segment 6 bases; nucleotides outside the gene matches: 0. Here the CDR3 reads CSVGTGGNSPLHF. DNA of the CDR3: TGCAGCGTTGGGACAGGGGGTAATTCACCCCTCCACTTT.